This entry lists 32 T cell receptor beta chains sequenced from one sample in a study of T cells in Graves' hyperthyroidism and ophthalmopathy (dated by TCRdb to the late 2010s). Library construction relied on multiplex PCR. Sequencer: Illumina HiSeq 2000. TCR beta CDR3 regions were amplified from RNA transcripts. For the first round of RT-PCR on the TCR CDR3, the HTBI primer set was used together with the Qiagen OneStep RT-PCR kit. TCRdb reworked the public reads: Q25 trimming with fastp, MiXCR clone assembly, productive beta chains retained. Every distinct CDR3 protein forms one entry, paired with its most common genes and DNA. This sample lists roughly 740,000 distinct CDR3 sequences; around 17% were detected once. The ten largest clones represent about 8.4% of the sample. Sequencing input: blood. The receptors derive from a man aged 18 to 30 with Graves' hyperthyroidism.

This clonotype was seen a handful of times. The V gene is TRBV20-1, the J gene TRBJ2-2; D not resolved. Germline V gene sequence: CDR1 DFQATT, CDR2 SNEGSKA (reference sequence). V shed 0 bases and J shed 0 bases, with 2 bases lying between them. The CDR3 spans 13 residues. The CDR3 spells CSAREPNTGELFF. The CDR3 nucleotides read TGCAGTGCTAGAGAGCCGAACACCGGGGAGCTGTTTTTT.

This clonotype has a count of ten or more. This chain's CDR3 is CASSRDDTSNQPQHF. CDR3 in DNA: TGTGCCAGCAGTCGCGACGACACGTCCAATCAGCCCCAGCATTTT. The V call is TRBV2, the J call TRBJ1-5, with D hard to call. Germline V CDR1 and CDR2: SNHLY, FYNNEI. The CDR3 extends over 15 amino acids. V dropped 5 bases and J dropped 3 bases, with 14 bases sitting between them.

This clonotype was seen at least ten times. V usage is TRBV28 and J usage is TRBJ2-7; 7 bases fit TRBD1. CDR3 length equals 15 residues. V gave up 4 bases and J gave up 0 bases; unmatched junction bases: 6. Looked up from germline, CDR1 is MDHEN and CDR2 is SYDVKM. The chain's CDR3 is CASSSGTALSYEQYF. CDR3 DNA sequence: TGTGCCAGCAGTTCCGGGACAGCTCTCTCCTACGAGCAGTACTTC.

The chain couples TRBV20-1 to TRBJ2-3; D is unclear. Germline V CDR1 and CDR2: DFQATT, SNEGSKA (reference sequence). V shed 0 bases and J shed 2 bases, with 12 bases lying between them. The CDR3 loop spans 15 amino acids. The CDR3 reads CSARDGRIPTDTQYF. In DNA, the CDR3 is TGCAGTGCTAGAGATGGGCGGATCCCCACAGATACGCAGTATTTT.

This clonotype appeared many times. J is TRBJ1-5 and V is TRBV28; D possibly corresponds to TRBD1 (5 bases). Trimming shortened V by 5 bases and J by 5 bases, and 10 bases separated the two germline ends. Germline V lookup: CDR1 MDHEN, CDR2 SYDVKM. This CDR3 comprises 13 residues. The CDR3 here is CASSLRVDQPQHF. The CDR3 nucleotides are TGTGCCAGCAGTCTCAGGGTGGATCAGCCCCAGCATTTT.

The V call is TRBV6-1, the J call TRBJ2-7, with a weak D call TRBD2 (5 bases). The germline V gene has CDR1 MNHNS and CDR2 SASEGT. The CDR3 loop spans 14 amino acids. Trimming stripped 5 bases from V and 2 bases from J, with 13 bases between. The CDR3 region has the DNA TGTGCCAGCAGTCGAAGCGGTCGGACCTACGAGCAGTACTTC. Its protein product is CASSRSGRTYEQYF.

This clonotype was counted between two and nine times. V usage is TRBV3-1 and J usage is TRBJ2-5; no firm D call. CDR1 LGHDT and CDR2 YNNKEL come from the germline V gene (reference sequence). Trimming took 2 bases from V and 2 from J, leaving 6 bases between them. This CDR3 has 13 amino acids. Written as DNA, the CDR3 is TGTGCCAGCAGCCAAAACGATCAAGAGACCCAGTACTTC. Translating gives CASSQNDQETQYF.

V and J are TRBV12-3 or TRBV12-4 and TRBJ1-3; 8 nucleotides match TRBD1. V was clipped by 6 bases and J by 2 bases; unmatched bases: 3. This CDR3 is 14 amino acids long. The CDR3 spells CASRQGATGNTIYF. The DNA for the CDR3 is TGTGCCAGCAGGCAGGGGGCGACTGGAAACACCATATATTTT.

This clonotype was seen a few times. The chain joins TRBV25-1 to TRBJ2-7; 11 bases agree with TRBD1. Trimming at V came to 1 base and at J to 5 bases, leaving 7 bases not matched to a gene. This CDR3 spans 16 amino acids. Looked up from germline, CDR1 is MGHDK and CDR2 is SYGVNS. CDR3 coding DNA: TGTGCCAGCAGTGAATCAAGGACAGGGGGCGGTGACGAGCAGTACTTC. The encoded protein is CASSESRTGGGDEQYF.

Only a few counts were recorded for this clonotype. The chain links TRBV6-2 or TRBV6-3 to TRBJ1-2; possibly TRBD1 for D (5 bases). V was pared by 6 bases and J by 5 bases, with 22 bases between. CDR3 size: 16 residues. Germline loops: CDR1 MNHEY, CDR2 SVGEGT. The CDR3 sequence: CASSPIDSADLYGYTF. The CDR3 bases are TGTGCCAGCAGCCCTATCGACAGCGCAGATCTTTATGGCTACACCTTC.

This clonotype was counted ten times or more. The chain joins TRBV27 to TRBJ2-5; 9 bases are a match to TRBD1. The CDR3 extends over 14 amino acids. Trimming at V came to 4 bases and at J to 5 bases, leaving 5 bases not matched to a gene. Germline CDR1 is MNHEY and CDR2 is SMNVEV (reference sequence). In DNA form, the CDR3 reads TGTGCCAGCAGTTCATTGGGGACAGGGGAGACCCAGTACTTC. Amino acid sequence: CASSSLGTGETQYF.

In its sample, this clonotype was seen many times. The J gene is TRBJ2-2, the V gene TRBV27, with 9 bases that match TRBD1. Germline V lookup: CDR1 MNHEY, CDR2 SMNVEV (reference sequence). The V segment lost 1 base and the J segment 3 bases; nucleotides outside the gene matches: 0. The CDR3 totals 15 residues. The CDR3 region has the DNA TGTGCCAGCAGTTTATGGACAGGGGACACCGGGGAGCTGTTTTTT. This gives the protein CASSLWTGDTGELFF.

This sequence joins TRBV28 and TRBJ2-1; maybe TRBD1 (5 bases). Germline lookup yields CDR1 MDHEN and CDR2 SYDVKM. V shed 3 bases and J shed 6 bases, with 18 bases lying between them. The CDR3 is 16 amino acids. CDR3 DNA: TGTGCCAGCAGTTTCGTCACTGGGCAGGGTTTCAATGAGCAGTTCTTC. It is translated as CASSFVTGQGFNEQFF.

This clonotype was seen repeatedly, ten times or more. The chain combines TRBV27 with TRBJ2-1, with 8 bases that match TRBD1. The CDR3 length is 18 residues. Unmatched junction bases numbered 18, after V lost 4 bases and J lost 7 bases. Germline V CDR1 and CDR2: MNHEY, SMNVEV (reference sequence). The CDR3 bases are TGTGCCAGCAGTTCCCGGCCCGGACAGGGTTGGGCCAAGAATGAGCAGTTCTTC. Protein: CASSSRPGQGWAKNEQFF.

This clonotype was counted at least ten times. One junction end does not reproduce the germline sequence, and a read error may be involved. The rearrangement joins TRBV7-2 to TRBJ1-1; D may be TRBD1 (6 bases). This CDR3 is built from 13 residues. Germline V gene lookup returns CDR1 SGHTA and CDR2 FQGNSA. CDR3 nucleotide sequence: TGTGCCAGCAGCCCAATAGGGACATCGAAACCTCTCTTT. Translating it yields CASSPIGTSKPLF.

This clonotype was seen at least ten times. The genes are TRBV3-1 and TRBJ2-7; 8 bases match TRBD1. The CDR3 totals 14 residues. CDR1 and CDR2 from the germline V gene are LGHDT and YNNKEL (reference sequence). With V trimmed by 4 bases and J by 3 bases, 5 bases remained unmatched. In DNA form, the CDR3 reads TGTGCCAGCAGCCCGTGGACAGGGAACTACGAGCAGTACTTC. Translating it yields CASSPWTGNYEQYF.

Details on this clonotype: Compared with germline, one end of the junction differs, possibly owing to a read error. The V gene is TRBV12-3 or TRBV12-4, the J gene TRBJ2-2; tentative D call: TRBD2 (5 bases). The CDR3 length is 15 residues. CDR3 sequence reads: CASSLISGNSGELFF. The CDR3 DNA is TGTGCCAGCAGTTTAATATCGGGGAACAGCGGGGAGCTGTTTTTT.

V usage is TRBV4-2 and J usage is TRBJ2-7; D is possibly TRBD2 (6 bases). The germline V gene has CDR1 LGHNA and CDR2 YNFKEQ. This CDR3 region has 16 residues. V shed 0 bases and J shed 4 bases, with 16 bases lying between them. Here the CDR3 reads CASSQDGAGLVYEQYF. In DNA, the CDR3 is TGTGCCAGCAGCCAAGATGGGGCGGGACTGGTATACGAGCAGTACTTC.

The gene calls are TRBV6-2 or TRBV6-3 and TRBJ2-4, with D perhaps being TRBD1 or TRBD2 (6 bases each). Germline CDR1 and CDR2: MNHEY and SVGEGT. CDR3 length: 15 amino acids. Trimming removed 0 bases from V and 6 bases from J, with 12 bases in between. The DNA for the CDR3 is TGTGCCAGCAGTTACTCGACACAGGGAGGAAACATTCAGTACTTC. This encodes CASSYSTQGGNIQYF.

J is TRBJ2-1 and V is TRBV2; D gene ambiguous. The CDR3 is 15 residues long. Germline CDR1 SNHLY, CDR2 FYNNEI. V lost 0 bases and J 5 bases, leaving 11 bases between the germline ends. The CDR3 sequence is CASSEALGKDNEQFF. The CDR3 bases are TGTGCCAGCAGTGAAGCGTTAGGGAAGGACAATGAGCAGTTCTTC.

The chain links TRBV28 to TRBJ1-6; D is unresolved. The CDR3 has 15 residues. The germline CDR1 and CDR2 sequences are MDHEN and SYDVKM. Deletions cut 5 bases from V and 6 bases from J, with 14 bases between. CDR3 DNA sequence: TGTGCCAGCAGTCCTCAGACTTATTCTAATTCACCCCTCCACTTT. It codes for CASSPQTYSNSPLHF.

At least ten counts were recorded for this clonotype. This sequence joins TRBV11-2 and TRBJ2-3, with TRBD1 matching over 11 bases. Germline V CDR1 and CDR2: SGHAT, FQNNGV. The CDR3 consists of 14 residues. The V gene end was trimmed by 8 bases and the J gene end by 5 bases; junction bases not matched to a gene: 6. In DNA form, the CDR3 reads TGTGCCAGCTGCCGGGACAGGGGGGGAGATACGCAGTATTTT. Its protein product is CASCRDRGGDTQYF. The whole variable domain, remainder taken from reference TRBV11-2 and TRBJ2-3, is EAGVAQSPRYKIIEKRQSVAFWCNPISGHATLYWYQQILGQGPKLLIQFQNNGVVDDSQLPKDRFSAERLKGVDSTLKIQPAKLEDSAVYLCASCRDRGGDTQYFGPGTRLTVL.

The chain employs TRBV6-2 or TRBV6-3 and TRBJ2-4; D call uncertain. The CDR3 covers 15 residues. Germline CDR1 and CDR2: MNHEY and SVGEGT. Trimming pared 6 bases from V and 4 bases from J, leaving 16 bases between. CDR3 DNA: TGTGCCAGCAGACGTACGAACTTGGGAAAAAACATTCAGTACTTC. It is translated as CASRRTNLGKNIQYF.

This clonotype was seen ten or more times. As DNA, the CDR3 is TGTGCCAGCAGCTTAATGTCTAGCGGGATACAAGAGACCCAGTACTTC. Translated: CASSLMSSGIQETQYF. The chain recombines TRBV7-8 with TRBJ2-5; TRBD2 matches 9 bases. Germline V gives CDR1 SGHVS, CDR2 FQNEAQ. This CDR3 contains 16 residues. The ends lost 2 bases at V and 2 bases at J; junction bases unmatched: 6.

This clonotype was detected a few times. The gene calls are TRBV7-9 and TRBJ1-1, with D possibly matching TRBD1 (5 bases). The CDR3 has 16 amino acids. Per the germline V gene, CDR1 is SEHNR and CDR2 is FQNEAQ (reference sequence). V was pared by 2 bases and J by 1 base, with 14 bases between. Written as DNA, the CDR3 is TGTGCCAGCAGCTTAACTTTGCGACAGCAGAACACTGAAGCTTTCTTT. Its protein is CASSLTLRQQNTEAFF.

The CDR3: CASSAPPGLLTYEQYF. DNA of the CDR3: TGTGCCAGCAGTGCCCCGCCGGGACTCCTGACTTACGAGCAGTACTTC. The chain is built from TRBV6-1 and TRBJ2-7; D is perhaps TRBD2 (6 bases). The V end lost 4 bases, the J end lost 4 bases, and 20 bases lay between the germline ends. This CDR3 comprises 16 residues. In germline, CDR1 is MNHNS, CDR2 SASEGT.

To note about this clonotype: This may be a read error, as it is one base from a much larger clone. This chain joins TRBV5-1 and TRBJ2-1; tentatively, D is TRBD1 or TRBD2 (6 bases each). CDR1 and CDR2 from the germline V gene are SGHRS and YFSETQ. The CDR3 covers 15 residues. Here the CDR3 reads CASSLMGGQYNERFF. CDR3 in DNA: TGCGCCAGCAGCTTGATGGGGGGCCAGTACAATGAGCGGTTCTTC.

The rearrangement links TRBV2 to TRBJ1-2; the D gene is possibly TRBD1 (5 bases). This CDR3 is built from 14 residues. Germline CDR1 reads SNHLY; CDR2 reads FYNNEI. V lost 6 bases and J lost 3, with 14 bases in between. The CDR3: CASSLRGPDYGYTF. The CDR3 DNA reads as TGTGCCAGCAGCCTAAGGGGACCTGACTATGGCTACACCTTC.

As for this clonotype: A clone one base away is much larger, so this may be a read error. The chain is built from TRBV2 and TRBJ1-1; D is undetermined. This CDR3 has 13 residues. Germline values: CDR1 SNHLY, CDR2 FYNNEI. CDR3 region: CAGSDEEGTEAFF. CDR3 bases: TGTGCCGGCAGTGATGAGGAGGGTACTGAAGCTTTCTTT.

This clonotype was seen more than once but under ten times. The rearrangement uses TRBV10-3 and TRBJ1-2; D gene ambiguous. This CDR3 region has 13 residues. The germline CDR1 and CDR2 sequences are ENHRY and SYGVKD. V was shortened by 8 bases and J by 3 bases, with 13 bases between the two germline ends. The CDR3 spells CAIATGTDYGYTF. CDR3 in DNA: TGTGCCATCGCAACCGGAACCGACTATGGCTACACCTTC.

A few counts support this clonotype. The V call is TRBV12-3 or TRBV12-4, the J call TRBJ1-1, with D hard to call. Trimming shortened V by 5 bases and J by 3 bases, and 10 bases separated the two germline ends. CDR3 length equals 13 residues. Here the CDR3 reads CASSLRIDTEAFF. Here the CDR3 DNA reads TGTGCCAGCAGTCTCAGGATAGACACTGAAGCTTTCTTT.

This clonotype was seen more than once but under ten times. CDR3 sequence reads: CASSLGRTSGSKETQYF. CDR3 in DNA: TGCGCCAGCAGCTTGGGGCGGACTAGCGGGAGTAAAGAGACCCAGTACTTC. V gene TRBV5-1 combines with J gene TRBJ2-5; TRBD2 agrees at 13 bases. The CDR3 sequence is 17 residues long. V was clipped by 0 bases and J by 3 bases; unmatched bases: 5. Per germline, CDR1 SGHRS and CDR2 YFSETQ.